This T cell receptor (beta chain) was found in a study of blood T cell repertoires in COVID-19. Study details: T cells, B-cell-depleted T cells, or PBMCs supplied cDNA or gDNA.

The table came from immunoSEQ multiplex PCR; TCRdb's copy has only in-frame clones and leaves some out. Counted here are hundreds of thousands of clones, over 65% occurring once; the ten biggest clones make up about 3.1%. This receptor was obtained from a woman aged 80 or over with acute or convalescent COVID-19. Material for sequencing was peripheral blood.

CDR3 amino acids: CASSQLAGGETQYF. The DNA for the CDR3 is TGTGCCAGCAGCCAGCTAGCGGGAGGGGAGACCCAGTACTTC. The V gene is TRBV3-1 (or the pseudogene TRBV3-2), the J gene TRBJ2-5, with 12 bases aligning to TRBD2. V lost 3 bases and J lost 5; bases outside the gene matches: 1. This CDR3 has 14 residues. Germline CDR1 is LGHDT and CDR2 is YNNKEL (reference sequence).